This TCR beta chain comes out of a study of CD8+CD57+ T cells in acquired aplastic anemia. At the level of the study: DNA recovered from sorted CD4+ and CD8+ cells had a mean of 3.2 ug.

Germline lookup yields CDR1 MDHEN and CDR2 SYDVKM. The germline V and J ends were trimmed by 6 bases and 7 bases, with 19 bases remaining between them. The CDR3 totals 16 residues. TCR beta VDJ and CDR3 were profiled, and genomic DNA was the template. Each CDR3 protein is one row after TCRdb ran MiXCR on the reads. The sample holds approximately 170,000 distinct CDR3 sequences, around 50% seen once. This clonotype has at least ten counts. The chain employs TRBV28 and TRBJ1-6; possibly TRBD1 for D (5 bases). The TCR comes from a human donor in good health, serving as a control. The sequenced sample was sorted CD4+, CD8+, or CD8+CD57+ T cells (not recorded which) from PBMCs. The DNA of the CDR3 is TGTGCCAGCAGACGCTCCAGGCAGGGAGAGAATTCACCCCTCCACTTT. Its translation: CASRRSRQGENSPLHF.